This TCR beta chain was sequenced during a study of blood T cell repertoires in COVID-19. In the study overall: Some COVID-19 samples were acute and others convalescent; all came from the United States, Italy and Spain. PBMCs, B-cell-depleted T cells, or T cells were the source of the cDNA or gDNA that made up the material.

Method: immunoSEQ multiplex PCR; TCRdb's copy keeps in-frame clones and lacks some. The data hold roughly 38,000 clones, with roughly nine tenths observed a single time. The CDR3 consists of 13 residues. With 2 bases removed from V and 5 bases from J, the gap between germline ends came to 9 bases. In germline, CDR1 is LNHDA, CDR2 SQIVND (reference sequence). This clone was detected only a few times. This receptor was obtained from a man between 65 and 85 years old with acute or convalescent COVID-19. J is TRBJ2-5 and V is TRBV19; D might be TRBD2 (6 bases). The sequenced material came from peripheral blood. CDR3 in amino acids: CASSIQEGETQYF. CDR3 in DNA: TGTGCCAGTAGTATACAGGAGGGTGAGACCCAGTACTTC.